This T cell receptor beta chain appears in the sequencing data of a study of cytomegalovirus exposure and HLA in healthy donors. Study-wide results and caveats: Analysis performed later found more than 15,000 TCR beta sequences associated with HLA alleles at 0.05 false discovery rate.

Looked up from germline, CDR1 is MNHNY and CDR2 is SVGAGI (reference sequence). With 6 bases clipped from V and 8 bases from J, the junction kept 13 bases outside the gene matches. CDR3 length: 16 residues. Comment on this clone: Its antigen is not identified.

The PCR was carried out with 60 Vbeta primers and 13 Jbeta primers. The method was immunoSEQ multiplex PCR; TCRdb's version includes in-frame clones alone and lacks a portion of them. Of approximately 44,000 clones in the sample, over 70% were seen once. The sequence was obtained from a man over 45 in good health and CMV-seronegative. This chain connects TRBV6-6 to TRBJ2-4; 10 bases map to TRBD1. Sequencing was done on a sample of PBMCs. This CDR3 is CASRPRQGARGHIQYF. In DNA, the CDR3 is TGTGCCAGCAGACCCAGACAGGGGGCGCGGGGTCACATTCAGTACTTC.